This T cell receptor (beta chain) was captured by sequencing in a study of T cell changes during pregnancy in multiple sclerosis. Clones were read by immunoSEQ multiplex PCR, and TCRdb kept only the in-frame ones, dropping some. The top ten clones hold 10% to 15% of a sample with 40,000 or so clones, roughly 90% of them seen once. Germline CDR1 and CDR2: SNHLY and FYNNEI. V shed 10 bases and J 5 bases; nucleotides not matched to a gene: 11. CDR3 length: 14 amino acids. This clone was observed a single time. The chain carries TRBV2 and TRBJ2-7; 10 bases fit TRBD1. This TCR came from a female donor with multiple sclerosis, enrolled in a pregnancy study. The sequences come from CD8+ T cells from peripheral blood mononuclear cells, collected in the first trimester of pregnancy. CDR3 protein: CAIWETGGDHEQYF. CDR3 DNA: TGTGCCATTTGGGAGACAGGGGGCGACCACGAGCAGTACTTC.